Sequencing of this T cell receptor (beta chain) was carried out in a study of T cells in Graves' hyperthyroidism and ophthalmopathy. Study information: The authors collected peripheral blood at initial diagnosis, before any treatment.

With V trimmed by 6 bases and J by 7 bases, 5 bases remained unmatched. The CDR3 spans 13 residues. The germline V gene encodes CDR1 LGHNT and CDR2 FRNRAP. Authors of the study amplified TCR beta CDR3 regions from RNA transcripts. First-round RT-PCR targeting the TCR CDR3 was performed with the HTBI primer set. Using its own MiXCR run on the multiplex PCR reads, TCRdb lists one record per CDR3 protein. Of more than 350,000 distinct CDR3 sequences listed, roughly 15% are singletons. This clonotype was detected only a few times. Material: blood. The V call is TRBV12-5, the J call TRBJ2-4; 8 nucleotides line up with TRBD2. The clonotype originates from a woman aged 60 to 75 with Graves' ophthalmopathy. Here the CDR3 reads CASGGGGGNIQYF. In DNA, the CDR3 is TGTGCTAGTGGCGGGGGGGGGGGGAACATTCAGTACTTC. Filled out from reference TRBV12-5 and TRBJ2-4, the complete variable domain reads DARVTQTPRHKVTEMGQEVTMRCQPILGHNTVFWYRQTMMQGLELLAYFRNRAPLDDSGMPKDRFSAEMPDATLATLKIQPSEPRDSAVYFCASGGGGGNIQYFGAGTRLSVL.